Detailed here is one T cell receptor beta chain. These data are taken from a study of T cell changes during pregnancy in multiple sclerosis. V dropped 5 bases and J dropped 0; count of bases not matched to a gene: 2. Per germline, CDR1 SEHNR and CDR2 FQNEAQ (reference sequence). The CDR3 contains 15 residues. The data were produced by immunoSEQ multiplex PCR, yet TCRdb's version contains in-frame clones alone and is incomplete. The sample carries 100,000 or so clones, roughly 92% recorded once. This chain uses TRBV7-9 with TRBJ2-5; TRBD2 agrees at 11 bases. This sequence originates from a female donor with multiple sclerosis, enrolled in a pregnancy study. The sample in question was peripheral blood, obtained in the second trimester of pregnancy. CDR3 nucleotide sequence: TGTGCCAGCAGCGCGGGACTAGCGGACCAAGAGACCCAGTACTTC. Translating gives CASSAGLADQETQYF. Using reference TRBV7-9 and TRBJ2-5 for the parts outside the CDR3, the full variable domain is DTGVSQNPRHKITKRGQNVTFRCDPISEHNRLYWYRQTLGQGPEFLTYFQNEAQLEKSRLLSDRFSAERPKGSFSTLEIQRTEQGDSAMYLCASSAGLADQETQYFGPGTRLLVL.